This TCR beta chain comes out of a study of blood T cell repertoires in COVID-19 (TCRdb year 2020). Some background on the complete study: Samples from collaborators originated in the United States, Italy and Spain and spanned both the acute and convalescent phases of COVID-19. The prospective study material was composed of cDNA or gDNA derived from T cells, B-cell-depleted T cells, or PBMCs. Subjects who had been exposed to COVID-19, were actively infected with it, or had recovered from it provided the deeply sampled blood TCRbeta repertoires that made up the dataset. The repertoires were released in a freely available public database intended as a resource for research on the immune response to SARS-CoV-2. The samples were drawn from the first 160 participants of the ongoing ImmuneRACE study and from 1,200 or so subjects provided by 6 global collaborators. Nearly every sample came with metadata listing a de-identified subject ID, COVID-19 status, age in years and sex. Where available, HLA class I and class II types were taken from metadata supplied by the sample provider and were not determined by assay-based typing.

The collaborating institutions used their own protocols to collect whole blood in K2EDTA tubes. For TCRbeta analysis, collaborators shipped samples as frozen whole blood, isolated PBMCs, or DNA extracted from either of those sample types. TCRbeta CDR3 regions were amplified from genomic DNA by means of the immunoSEQ Assay, a bias-controlled multiplex PCR. Per the original workflow: Nucleated cell counts per sample were estimated from amplification of reference gene primers within the assay. To quantify the absolute abundance of each unique TCRbeta CDR3 rearrangement, sequence reads were collapsed and filtered. For each sample, productive Simpson clonality was calculated by taking the square root of Simpson's diversity index across productive rearrangements. The immuneACCESS repertoire file appears here via TCRdb, limited to in-frame rearrangements. These files lack a portion of the clones; in checked studies, under half of the deficit traces to unresolved V genes, and the cause of the others is not known. The DNA gave D and trimming, while V, J and clone size come from that table. The sample table lists about 90,000 clones, approximately 89% of them with a count of one. 2.3% of the sample is held by the ten biggest clonotypes.

Comments on this clone: Its specific antigen is unknown. Per-nucleotide qualities are absent, and no much larger clonotype sits a single base away.

The full study reports these points: The quantity of clinical and demographic metadata differed by source and by participant and was supplied without curation.

The sequenced sample consisted of peripheral blood. The clonotype comes from a human donor with active COVID-19. The donor label of this sample is uncertain.

CDR3 loop: CASSEARGVGYGYTF. The DNA sequence follows: TGTGCCAGCAGTGAAGCTAGGGGCGTGGGCTATGGCTACACCTTC. The V and J segments used are TRBV6-1 and TRBJ1-2, with TRBD1 tentatively as D gene (5 bases match). V loses 0 bases of germline sequence and J loses 4 bases, and the interval between the two ends is 12 bases. Based on the germline V gene, the CDR1 and CDR2 sequences are MNHNS and SASEGT. The CDR3 runs 15 amino acids, cysteine and phenylalanine included. Only the CDR3 DNA stays, 45 bases, in frame from base 1.